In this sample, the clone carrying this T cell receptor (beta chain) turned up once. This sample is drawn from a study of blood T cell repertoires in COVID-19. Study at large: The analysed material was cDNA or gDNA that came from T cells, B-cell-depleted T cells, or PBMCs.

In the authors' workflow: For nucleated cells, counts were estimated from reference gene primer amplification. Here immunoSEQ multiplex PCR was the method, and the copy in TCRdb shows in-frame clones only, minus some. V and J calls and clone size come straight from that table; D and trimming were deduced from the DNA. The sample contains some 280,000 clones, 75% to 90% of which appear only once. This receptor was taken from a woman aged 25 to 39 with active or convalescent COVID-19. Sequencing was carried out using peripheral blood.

For the CDR3, the DNA is TGTGCCAGCAGTTTGCCCCAGAGGACTGAAGCTTTCTTT. This codes for CASSLPQRTEAFF. The genes are TRBV28 and TRBJ1-1; unclear D gene. Germline V gene data show CDR1 as MDHEN and CDR2 as SYDVKM. The CDR3 contains 13 residues. The ends were cut back, 3 bases at V and 5 bases at J, with 10 bases in the middle.